The next 15 T cell receptor beta chains were all read from a single sample in a study of shared clonotypes between healthy human individuals. The protocol was immunoSEQ multiplex PCR, while the TCRdb copy is restricted to in-frame clones and leaves out a portion. The table shows roughly 720,000 clones, with 90% occurring only once. The source material was memory CD8+ T cells from PBMCs. The sample's subset: CD45RO+ cells pooled with CCR7-negative TemRA cells. The receptors were sampled from a man aged 18-30 years in good health. Some clones in this sample may be carry-over from other donors' samples.

CDR3: CASSALGGESKQYF. The CDR3 DNA is TGTGCCAGCAGCGCCTTGGGAGGGGAATCAAAGCAGTACTTC. The rearrangement links TRBV7-6 to TRBJ2-7, with 7 positions matching TRBD2. Germline loops: CDR1 SGHVS, CDR2 FNYEAQ. Losses at the gene ends were 5 bases for V and 8 bases for J; bases not matched to a gene: 12. The CDR3 runs to 14 residues.

This clone was counted a few times. This sequence joins TRBV13 and TRBJ1-1; no clear D. V was shortened by 1 base and J by 1 base, with 4 bases between the two germline ends. The germline CDR1 and CDR2 sequences are PRHDT and FYEKMQ (reference sequence). This CDR3 comprises 13 residues. The CDR3 DNA is TGTGCCAGCAGCTTAGAACAGAACACTGAAGCTTTCTTT. It encodes CASSLEQNTEAFF.

As to this clone: This sample includes further DNA sequences coding for the same CDR3. This rearrangement joins TRBV4-3 to TRBJ2-7; TRBD1 aligns across 8 bases. J lost 2 bases, V lost 1 base, and 1 base had no gene match. Germline assignment: CDR1 LGHNA and CDR2 YSLEER. The length of the CDR3 is 14 residues. CDR3 in DNA: TGCGCCAGCAGCCAAGGGACAGGGCCCTACGAGCAGTACTTC. This translates into CASSQGTGPYEQYF.

The V gene is TRBV5-4, the J gene TRBJ1-1; D may be TRBD1 (6 bases). Trimming took 4 bases from V and 4 from J, leaving 14 bases between them. Germline V gene lookup returns CDR1 SGHNT and CDR2 YYREEE (reference sequence). The CDR3 covers 14 residues. The CDR3 sequence: CASSPRGLSTEAFF. CDR3 nucleotides: TGTGCCAGCAGCCCTCGGGGGCTGAGCACTGAAGCTTTCTTT.

The J gene is TRBJ2-1, the V gene TRBV6-1; 7 nucleotides line up with TRBD2. CDR3 length: 15 amino acids. V lost 5 bases to trimming and J lost 4 bases; unmatched junction nucleotides: 8. Germline CDR1 MNHNS, CDR2 SASEGT. The CDR3 coding sequence is TGTGCCAGCAGTCTGGCTAGCGGAGGATACAATGAGCAGTTCTTC. It translates to CASSLASGGYNEQFF.

The rearrangement uses TRBV10-3 and TRBJ2-7; a weak D match, TRBD2 (7 bases). Germline assignment: CDR1 ENHRY and CDR2 SYGVKD. Trimming shortened V by 2 bases and J by 0 bases, and 14 bases separated the two germline ends. The CDR3 extends over 16 amino acids. CDR3 loop: CAISEPTAGHSYEQYF. The CDR3 DNA reads TGTGCCATCAGTGAGCCGACAGCGGGACACTCCTACGAGCAGTACTTC.

The genes are TRBV9 and TRBJ1-1; 9 nucleotides align to TRBD1. CDR1 and CDR2 from the germline V gene are SGDLS and YYNGEE. The CDR3 runs 17 residues. J gave up 4 bases and V 7 bases, and 17 bases lay outside the gene matches. CDR3 loop: CASSPLGTGTLGTEAFF. CDR3 bases: TGTGCCAGCTCCCCCCTAGGGACAGGGACATTGGGCACTGAAGCTTTCTTT.

The chain carries TRBV5-4 and TRBJ1-4; D is uncertain. Trimming left V 4 bases short and J 8 bases short, with 6 bases between. The CDR3 length is 11 residues. The germline V gene encodes CDR1 SGHNT and CDR2 YYREEE (reference sequence). The CDR3 DNA is TGTGCCAGCAGCCGAGGGGAAAAACTGTTTTTT. This gives the protein CASSRGEKLFF. Based on the CDR3 plus reference TRBV5-4 and TRBJ1-4, the full variable domain is ETGVTQSPTHLIKTRGQQVTLRCSSQSGHNTVSWYQQALGQGPQFIFQYYREEENGRGNFPPRFSGLQFPNYSSELNVNALELDDSALYLCASSRGEKLFFGSGTQLSVL.

This clone was observed a single time. The V and J genes are TRBV7-9 and TRBJ2-7; unclear D gene. In germline, CDR1 is SEHNR, CDR2 FQNEAQ (reference sequence). The CDR3 loop spans 17 amino acids. V lost 5 bases, J lost 0 bases, and 20 bases lay in between. DNA of the CDR3: TGTGCCAGCAGCGTCAGTATTACCTCCTTTAGCTCCTACGAGCAGTACTTC. Translation gives CASSVSITSFSSYEQYF.

V is TRBV10-3 and J is TRBJ2-1; 12 bases are shared with TRBD2. Unmatched junction bases numbered 6, after V lost 11 bases and J lost 10 bases. There are 12 residues in the CDR3. Germline CDR1 ENHRY, CDR2 SYGVKD. The CDR3: CAALAGGTEQFF. The DNA for the CDR3 is TGTGCCGCACTAGCGGGAGGCACGGAGCAGTTCTTC.

The gene calls are TRBV27 and TRBJ2-7; D gene unclear. The germline V and J ends were trimmed by 5 bases and 3 bases, with 5 bases remaining between them. Looked up from germline, CDR1 is MNHEY and CDR2 is SMNVEV (reference sequence). The CDR3 contains 11 residues. The CDR3 DNA sequence: TGTGCCAGCAGTCCTCTCTACGAGCAGTACTTC. Amino acid sequence: CASSPLYEQYF.

The chain has TRBV28 and TRBJ1-2, with D unresolved. Germline values: CDR1 MDHEN, CDR2 SYDVKM. The CDR3 covers 10 residues. V lost 6 bases to trimming and J lost 2 bases, with 1 base between them. CDR3 sequence: CASSNYGYTF. The CDR3 DNA is TGTGCCAGCAGCAACTATGGCTACACCTTC.

As to this clone: An end of the junction differs from the germline gene, which may be a read error. V and J are TRBV7-9 and TRBJ2-5, with 10 nucleotides matching TRBD2. Germline V lookup: CDR1 SEHNR, CDR2 FQNEAQ (reference sequence). The CDR3 loop spans 16 amino acids. The CDR3: CASSLEVSGRPGPRDF. The DNA for the CDR3 is TGTGCCAGCAGCTTAGAAGTTAGCGGGAGGCCAGGCCCTAGGGACTTC.

This clone was observed a single time. J is TRBJ2-3 and V is TRBV7-9, with 9 positions matching TRBD2. Germline lookup yields CDR1 SEHNR and CDR2 FQNEAQ (reference sequence). The J segment lost 1 base and the V segment lost 7 bases, leaving 6 bases of the junction unmatched. CDR3 length equals 15 residues. Here the CDR3 reads CASTNVAGGTDTQYF. The CDR3 DNA reads as TGTGCCAGCACGAACGTAGCGGGAGGCACAGATACGCAGTATTTT.

This clone appeared a few times. CDR3 region: CASSPDVGGQYF. In DNA, the CDR3 is TGTGCCAGCAGTCCGGACGTAGGGGGGCAGTACTTC. The gene calls are TRBV5-4 and TRBJ2-7; the D gene is possibly TRBD1 (6 bases). CDR1 SGHNT and CDR2 YYREEE come from the germline V gene (reference sequence). V was trimmed by 5 bases and J by 9 bases, leaving 15 bases between them. The CDR3 has 12 residues.